This T cell receptor beta chain was sequenced during a study of T cells in tumors and immune-related adverse events. Produced via immunoSEQ multiplex PCR; TCRdb's table is partial and in-frame only. The sample records around 10,000 clones, roughly 92% being singletons. Sequencing used lymph node tissue, obtained from a patient treated with anti-PD-1 therapy. The receptor was isolated from a female donor with metastatic renal cell carcinoma.

CDR3 nucleotides: TGTGCCAGCAGCCGGGGGACCACCGGGGAGCTGTTTTTT. It yields the protein CASSRGTTGELFF. The chain is built from TRBV7-8 and TRBJ2-2, with D possibly matching TRBD2 (6 bases). Per the germline V gene, CDR1 is SGHVS and CDR2 is FQNEAQ. V was clipped by 5 bases and J by 4 bases, with 8 bases between them. There are 13 residues in the CDR3.